This T cell receptor (beta chain) was sequenced for a study of neoadjuvant anti-PD-1 for oral cavity cancer. Germline V gene sequence: CDR1 MNHNY, CDR2 SVGAGI (reference sequence). The CDR3 runs 15 residues. V was cut by 6 bases and J by 2 bases, with 15 bases left in between. About this clone itself: Its antigen remains unknown.

Generated by immunoSEQ multiplex PCR, the TCRdb table keeps only in-frame clones and is missing some. The data hold over 65,000 clones, with roughly 81% observed a single time. Findings and caveats of the study: PBMC Gini-index clonality exceeded responders' in non-responders post-nivolumab.

As to time point: after neoadjuvant nivolumab, at surgical resection. The material sequenced was PBMCs, taken after nivolumab (anti-PD-1) treatment. The chain combines TRBV6-6 with TRBJ2-3; D unresolved. This receptor was obtained from a person aged 35 to 85 with oral cavity squamous cell carcinoma. The CDR3 loop is CASRDGSIPTDTQYF. CDR3 DNA sequence: TGTGCCAGCAGGGACGGCAGCATCCCCACAGATACGCAGTATTTT.